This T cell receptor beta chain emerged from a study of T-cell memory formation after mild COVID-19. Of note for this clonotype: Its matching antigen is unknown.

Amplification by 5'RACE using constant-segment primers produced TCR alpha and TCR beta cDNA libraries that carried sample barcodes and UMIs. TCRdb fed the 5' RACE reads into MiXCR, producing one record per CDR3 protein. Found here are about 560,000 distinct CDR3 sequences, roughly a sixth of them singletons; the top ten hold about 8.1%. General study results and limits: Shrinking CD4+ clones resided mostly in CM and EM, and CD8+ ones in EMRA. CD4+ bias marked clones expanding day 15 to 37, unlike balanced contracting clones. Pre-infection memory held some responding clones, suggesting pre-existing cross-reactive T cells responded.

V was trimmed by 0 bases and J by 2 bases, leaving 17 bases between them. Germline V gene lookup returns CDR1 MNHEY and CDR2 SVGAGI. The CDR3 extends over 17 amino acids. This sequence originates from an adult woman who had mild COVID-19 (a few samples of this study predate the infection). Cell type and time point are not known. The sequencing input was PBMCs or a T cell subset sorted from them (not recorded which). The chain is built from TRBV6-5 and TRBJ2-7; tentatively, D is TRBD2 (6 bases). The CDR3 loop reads CASSYSAASGLPYEQYF. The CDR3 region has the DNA TGTGCCAGCAGTTACTCGGCCGCGTCGGGACTGCCCTACGAGCAGTACTTC.